This TCR beta chain appears in the sequencing data of a study of blood T cells in healthy people across ages (dated by TCRdb to the mid-2010s). Study-wide context: In model experiments, template switching captured about one uniquely barcoded TCR beta cDNA molecule for every two T cells. To track age-related changes in TCR beta repertoire diversity, the study relied on deep sequencing normalized with unique cDNA molecular identifiers. The donors were split into four age groups: young (average about 15 years), middle-aged (39), aged (62) and long-lived (roughly 80). To avoid experimental bias, donors of different ages were distributed randomly across sequencing lanes. Using the same blood draw, the study looked at two additional independent replicas of 1 million unique cDNA reads for two donors, one aged 18 to 30 and the other aged 80 or older. Broader findings and caveats from the paper: Compared with the aged group, the long-lived group had more naive CD4+ T cells, fewer expanded clones and increased TCR diversity, suggesting age selection. Donor CMV infection status was unknown, potentially confounding age-related changes in expanded clonotypes. Conclusive comparison of naive and antigen-experienced compartments was prevented by the profiling of bulk unsorted PBMCs. A strong correlation was found between observed TCR beta diversity and the percentage of naive T cells measured by flow cytometry. Estimates of total diversity based on one million sequenced T cells were considered lower bounds and underestimates. Observed TCR beta diversity per million T cells fell roughly linearly with age, and a significant reduction was already apparent by age roughly 40.

Germline trimming amounts to 3 bases on V and 1 base on J, with 4 as the count of junction bases outside the gene matches. The CDR1 and CDR2 encoded by the germline V gene (reference sequence) are DFQATT and SNEGSKA. Taken from cysteine to phenylalanine, the CDR3 has 14 residues. Kept here is only the CDR3 DNA, which spans 42 bases and is read in frame from base 1. The approximately 40 donors, aged 6 to 90 years, were systemically healthy Caucasian individuals from Russia. Around 10 milliliters of peripheral blood were collected from each donor into EDTA-treated Vacutainer tubes. Ficoll-Paque density-gradient centrifugation was used to isolate PBMCs, with at least 6.5 million per sample. Total RNA, at least 6 micrograms per sample, was extracted from PBMCs with Trizol reagent. Naive CD45RAhigh/CD27high T cell percentages were measured by flow cytometry on a PBMC aliquot from every donor. The library was made by 5' RACE. Sequencing was performed on an Illumina HiSeq 2500. A second PCR of about 6 to 11 cycles was run with a J-beta primer mix and a sample-barcoded 5' primer. A unique molecular identifier was introduced onto each TCR beta cDNA molecule by a template-switch 5' adaptor carrying 12 random nucleotides. Each sample yielded at least 2.5 million CDR3-containing paired-end reads. The Mint cDNA synthesis kit, primed by a TRBC-specific oligonucleotide, was used to synthesize first-strand cDNA from all RNA. Following uracil-DNA glycosylase treatment, all cDNA underwent a first 18-cycle PCR with the universal primers M1SS and BC2_uni_R. Per the authors' processing: Normalization of each sample was performed by random selection of 1 million high-quality reads, each carrying a distinct molecular identifier. Instead of being binned into consensus sequences, reads with shared molecular identifiers were discarded. MiTCR, run with a Q25 quality threshold and the strictest error-elimination algorithm, handled CDR3 identification, clonotype clustering and error correction. A nonparametric unseen species model with Euler transformation was used to estimate lower-bound total TCR beta diversity. Starting from the raw public reads, TCRdb applied fastp trimming at Q25, assembled clones with MiXCR and retained in-frame beta chains. Entries that share a CDR3 protein sequence are merged under the most common genes and DNA. These V and J calls derive from TCRdb rather than the authors' analysis. Within this sample are more than 650,000 distinct CDR3 sequences, with around a fifth of them counted one time only. Of the sample, roughly 22% is held by the ten largest clones.

This clonotype was counted a few times. Its target antigen remains unknown. Base qualities are not at hand, and no much larger clone is one base apart. The rearrangement joined TRBV20-1 to TRBJ2-7; 9 of the junction bases match TRBD1. Material for sequencing was blood. The origin of this receptor is a man between 65 and 85 years old in good health. This receptor has the CDR3 CSARTGTGSYEQYF. The sequenced DNA: TGCAGTGCTAGGACGGGGACAGGGTCCTACGAGCAGTACTTC.